This record covers a single TCR beta chain. The target antigen is unknown. Uncontrolled infection, other autoimmune disease, pregnancy or lactation disqualified patients from enrolment. Researchers amplified the TCR beta CDR3 regions from RNA transcripts. RT-PCR in the first round (using the HTBI primer set) targeted the TCR CDR3. TCRdb reanalysed the multiplex PCR reads using MiXCR and keeps one entry per CDR3 protein. The sample records more than 650,000 distinct CDR3 sequences, 14% being singletons. Trimming removed 6 bases from V and 8 bases from J, with 17 bases in between. CDR1 is SGHTA and CDR2 is FQGTGA in the germline V gene. The CDR3 is 14 amino acids. The sample is drawn from a study of T cells in Graves' hyperthyroidism and ophthalmopathy. Study observations and caveats: Ophthalmopathy was identified by the model a median roughly six months ahead of onset.

The source of this sequence is a woman younger than 30 with Graves' hyperthyroidism. The sequenced sample consisted of blood. The rearrangement links TRBV7-3 to TRBJ2-1; D call uncertain. The DNA for the CDR3 is TGTGCCAGCAGTTTATCCGACGCCGGCGATGAGCAGTTCTTC. This translates into CASSLSDAGDEQFF.